A single TCR beta chain is shown here with its context. What it binds is not known. The data belong to a study of T cells in Graves' hyperthyroidism and ophthalmopathy. RNA transcripts gave rise to amplified TCR beta CDR3 regions. An initial round of RT-PCR targeting the TCR CDR3 relied on the HTBI primer set. Each CDR3 protein gets one entry after TCRdb re-called the multiplex PCR reads with MiXCR. Of roughly 840,000 distinct CDR3 sequences listed, roughly 40% are singletons. The V gene's germline CDR1 is SEHNR and CDR2 FQNEAQ (reference sequence). The CDR3 totals 16 residues. The V and J ends lost 5 bases and 2 bases, in that order; junction bases with no gene match: 12. The study, taken as a whole, reports: Most clonotypes expanded in thyroid above 0.001 were likewise present in blood. The model identified upcoming ophthalmopathy a median around 7.1 months ahead of onset.

A lack of ophthalmopathy progression within 18 months defined stable Graves' hyperthyroidism. The patients, who ranged from 18 to 65 in age, presented with newly diagnosed hyperthyroidism lasting under 2 months. The chain has TRBV7-9 and TRBJ2-7; TRBD1 agrees at 7 bases. Sample: blood. This clonotype originated in a man between 18 and 29 years old with Graves' hyperthyroidism. The CDR3 DNA is TGTGCCAGCAGCCCCGCGGCCGGGACAGCAACCTACGAGCAGTACTTC. Protein product: CASSPAAGTATYEQYF.